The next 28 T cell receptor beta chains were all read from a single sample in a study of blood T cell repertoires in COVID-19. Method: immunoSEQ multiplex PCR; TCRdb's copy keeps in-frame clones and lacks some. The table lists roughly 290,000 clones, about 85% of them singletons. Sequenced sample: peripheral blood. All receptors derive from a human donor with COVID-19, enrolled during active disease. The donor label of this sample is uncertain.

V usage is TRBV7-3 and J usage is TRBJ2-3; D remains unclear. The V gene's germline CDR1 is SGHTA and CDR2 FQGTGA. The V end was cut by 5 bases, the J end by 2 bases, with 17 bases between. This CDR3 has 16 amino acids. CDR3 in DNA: TGTGCCAGCAGCCCAAAAGCCTTAACCCACACAGATACGCAGTATTTT. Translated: CASSPKALTHTDTQYF.

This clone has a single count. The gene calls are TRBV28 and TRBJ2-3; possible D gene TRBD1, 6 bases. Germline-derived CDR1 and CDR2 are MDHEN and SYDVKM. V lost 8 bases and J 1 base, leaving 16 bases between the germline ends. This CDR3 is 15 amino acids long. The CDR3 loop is CASGLLGAGTDTQYF. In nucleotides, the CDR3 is TGTGCCAGCGGGCTCCTGGGGGCGGGCACAGATACGCAGTATTTT. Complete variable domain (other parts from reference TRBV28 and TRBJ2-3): DVKVTQSSRYLVKRTGEKVFLECVQDMDHENMFWYRQDPGLGLRLIYFSYDVKMKEKGDIPEGYSVSREKKERFSLILESASTNQTSMYLCASGLLGAGTDTQYFGPGTRLTVL.

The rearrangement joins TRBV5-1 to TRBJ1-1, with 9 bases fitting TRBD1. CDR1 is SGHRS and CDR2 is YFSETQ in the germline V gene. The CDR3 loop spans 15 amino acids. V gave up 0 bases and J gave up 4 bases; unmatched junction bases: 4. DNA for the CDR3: TGCGCCAGCAGCTTGGACAGGGGGCTGGCCACTGAAGCTTTCTTT. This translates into CASSLDRGLATEAFF.

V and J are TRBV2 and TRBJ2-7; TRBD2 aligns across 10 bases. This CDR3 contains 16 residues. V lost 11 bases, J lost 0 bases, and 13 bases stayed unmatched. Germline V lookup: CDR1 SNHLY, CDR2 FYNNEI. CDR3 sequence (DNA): TGTGCCGGACACGGAGCGGGAGGGCCTCACTCCTACGAGCAGTACTTC. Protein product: CAGHGAGGPHSYEQYF.

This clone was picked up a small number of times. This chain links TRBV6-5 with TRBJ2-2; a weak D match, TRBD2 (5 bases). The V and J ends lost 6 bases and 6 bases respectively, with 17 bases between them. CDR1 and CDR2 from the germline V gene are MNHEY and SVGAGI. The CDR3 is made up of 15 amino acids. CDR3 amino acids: CASRFSTNLPGELFF. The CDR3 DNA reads TGTGCCAGCAGGTTTTCGACTAACCTCCCCGGGGAGCTGTTTTTT.

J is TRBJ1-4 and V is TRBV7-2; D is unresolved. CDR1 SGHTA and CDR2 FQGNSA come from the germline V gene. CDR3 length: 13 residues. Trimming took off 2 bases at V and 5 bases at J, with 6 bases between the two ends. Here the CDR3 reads CASSLTRNEKLFF. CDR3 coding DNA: TGTGCCAGCAGCTTAACCAGAAATGAAAAACTGTTTTTT.

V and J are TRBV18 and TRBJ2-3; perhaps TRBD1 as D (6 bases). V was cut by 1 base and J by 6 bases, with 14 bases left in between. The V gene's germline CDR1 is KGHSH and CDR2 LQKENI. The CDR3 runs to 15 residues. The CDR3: CASSPRGTSVDTQYF. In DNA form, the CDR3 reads TGTGCCAGCTCACCACGGGGGACATCGGTGGATACGCAGTATTTT.

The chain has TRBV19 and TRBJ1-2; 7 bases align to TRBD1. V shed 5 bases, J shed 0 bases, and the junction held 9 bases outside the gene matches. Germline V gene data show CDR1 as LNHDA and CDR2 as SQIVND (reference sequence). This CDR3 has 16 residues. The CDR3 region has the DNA TGTGCCAGTAGTGCTCTTTCCGGGACAGCTAACTATGGCTACACCTTC. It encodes CASSALSGTANYGYTF.

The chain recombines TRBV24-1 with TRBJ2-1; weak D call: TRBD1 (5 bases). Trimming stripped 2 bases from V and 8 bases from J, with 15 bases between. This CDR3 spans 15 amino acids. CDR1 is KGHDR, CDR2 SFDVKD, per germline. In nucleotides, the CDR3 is TGTGCCACCAGTGATTGGGGCGGAGCGAACGATGAGCAGTTCTTC. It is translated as CATSDWGGANDEQFF.

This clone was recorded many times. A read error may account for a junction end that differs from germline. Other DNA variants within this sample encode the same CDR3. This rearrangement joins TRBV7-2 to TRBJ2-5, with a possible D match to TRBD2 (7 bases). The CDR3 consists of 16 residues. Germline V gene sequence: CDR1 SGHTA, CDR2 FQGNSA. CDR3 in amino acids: CASSLALGGGGGTQYF. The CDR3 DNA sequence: TGTGCCAGCAGCCTAGCTCTCGGTGGGGGCGGGGGGACCCAGTACTTC.

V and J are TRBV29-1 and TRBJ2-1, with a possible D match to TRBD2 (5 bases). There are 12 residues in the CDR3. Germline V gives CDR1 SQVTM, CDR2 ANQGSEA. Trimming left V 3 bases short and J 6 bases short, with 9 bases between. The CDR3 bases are TGCAGCGTTGATCGAGGGCCCAATGAGCAGTTCTTC. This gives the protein CSVDRGPNEQFF.

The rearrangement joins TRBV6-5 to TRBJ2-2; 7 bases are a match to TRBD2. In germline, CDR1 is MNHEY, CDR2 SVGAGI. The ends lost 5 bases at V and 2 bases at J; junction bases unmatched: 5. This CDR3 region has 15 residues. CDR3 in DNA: TGTGCCAGCAGTCAAACTAGCGCAAACACCGGGGAGCTGTTTTTT. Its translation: CASSQTSANTGELFF.

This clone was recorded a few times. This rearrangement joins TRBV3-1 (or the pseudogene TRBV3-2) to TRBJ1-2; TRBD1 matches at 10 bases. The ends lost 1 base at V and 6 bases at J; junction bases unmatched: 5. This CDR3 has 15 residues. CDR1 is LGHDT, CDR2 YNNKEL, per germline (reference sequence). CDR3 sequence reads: CASSQGPGTGDGYTF. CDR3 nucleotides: TGTGCCAGCAGCCAAGGTCCGGGGACAGGGGATGGCTACACCTTC.

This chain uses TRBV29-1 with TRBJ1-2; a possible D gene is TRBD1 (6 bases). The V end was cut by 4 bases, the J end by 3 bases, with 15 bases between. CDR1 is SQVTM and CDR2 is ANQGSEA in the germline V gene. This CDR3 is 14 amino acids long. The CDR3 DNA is TGCAGCGTTGTGCAGGGGTTTGATGACTATGGCTACACCTTC. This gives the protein CSVVQGFDDYGYTF.

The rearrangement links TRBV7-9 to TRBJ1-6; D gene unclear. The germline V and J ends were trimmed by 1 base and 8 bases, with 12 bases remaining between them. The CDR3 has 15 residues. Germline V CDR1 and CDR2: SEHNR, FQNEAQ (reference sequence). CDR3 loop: CASSLGGGFDSPLHF. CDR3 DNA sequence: TGTGCCAGCAGCTTAGGTGGAGGCTTCGATTCACCCCTCCACTTT.

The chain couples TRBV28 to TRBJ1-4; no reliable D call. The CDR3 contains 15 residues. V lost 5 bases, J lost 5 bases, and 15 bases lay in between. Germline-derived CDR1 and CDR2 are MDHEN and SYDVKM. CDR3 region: CASSARPSENEKLFF. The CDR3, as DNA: TGTGCCAGCAGTGCAAGACCGTCGGAGAATGAAAAACTGTTTTTT.

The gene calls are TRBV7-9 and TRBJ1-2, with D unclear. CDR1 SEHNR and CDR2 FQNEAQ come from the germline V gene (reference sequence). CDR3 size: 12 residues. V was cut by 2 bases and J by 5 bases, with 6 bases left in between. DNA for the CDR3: TGTGCCAGCAGCTTACAATTGTATGGCTACACCTTC. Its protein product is CASSLQLYGYTF.

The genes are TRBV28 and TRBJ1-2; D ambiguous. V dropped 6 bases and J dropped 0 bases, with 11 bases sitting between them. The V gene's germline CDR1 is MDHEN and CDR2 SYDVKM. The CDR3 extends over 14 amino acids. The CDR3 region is CASRPPGSNYGYTF. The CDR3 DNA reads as TGTGCCAGCAGACCCCCCGGGTCTAACTATGGCTACACCTTC.

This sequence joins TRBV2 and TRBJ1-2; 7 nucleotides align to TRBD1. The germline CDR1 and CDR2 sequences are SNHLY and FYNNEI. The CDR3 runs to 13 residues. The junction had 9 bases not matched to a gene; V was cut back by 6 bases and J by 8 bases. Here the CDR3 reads CASRDTGDRGYTF. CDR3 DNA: TGTGCCAGCAGAGACACAGGGGATCGGGGCTACACCTTC.

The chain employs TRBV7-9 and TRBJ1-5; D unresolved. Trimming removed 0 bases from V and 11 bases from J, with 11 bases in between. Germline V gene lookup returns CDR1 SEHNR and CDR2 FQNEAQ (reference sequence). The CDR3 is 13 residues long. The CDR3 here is CASSLAESTAQHF. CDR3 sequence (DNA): TGTGCCAGCAGCTTAGCAGAGAGTACAGCCCAGCATTTT.

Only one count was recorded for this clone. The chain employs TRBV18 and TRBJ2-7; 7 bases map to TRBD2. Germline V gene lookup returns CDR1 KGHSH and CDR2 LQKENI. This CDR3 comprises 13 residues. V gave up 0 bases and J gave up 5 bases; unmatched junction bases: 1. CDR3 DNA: TGTGCCAGCTCACCACCGGGAGGGGACGAGCAGTACTTC. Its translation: CASSPPGGDEQYF.

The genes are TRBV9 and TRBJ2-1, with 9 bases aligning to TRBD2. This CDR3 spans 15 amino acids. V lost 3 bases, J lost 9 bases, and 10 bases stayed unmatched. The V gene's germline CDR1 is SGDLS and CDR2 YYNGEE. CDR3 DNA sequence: TGTGCCAGCAGCGCGACCGGGACTAGCTTTCGTGAGCAGTTCTTC. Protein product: CASSATGTSFREQFF.

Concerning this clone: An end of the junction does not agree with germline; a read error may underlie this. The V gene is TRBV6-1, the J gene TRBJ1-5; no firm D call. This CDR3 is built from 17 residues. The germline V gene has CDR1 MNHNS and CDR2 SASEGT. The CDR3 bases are TGTGCCAGCATTGAAGTGGGAGTACGGGGAAATAATCAGCCCCAGCATTTT. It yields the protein CASIEVGVRGNNQPQHF.

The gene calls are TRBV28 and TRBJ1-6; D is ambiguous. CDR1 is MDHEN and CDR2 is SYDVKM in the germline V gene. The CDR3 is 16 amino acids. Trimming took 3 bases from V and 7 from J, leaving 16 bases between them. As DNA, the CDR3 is TGTGCCAGCAGTTTCCCCCGAGGGTCTGGCAATTCACCCCTCCACTTT. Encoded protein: CASSFPRGSGNSPLHF.

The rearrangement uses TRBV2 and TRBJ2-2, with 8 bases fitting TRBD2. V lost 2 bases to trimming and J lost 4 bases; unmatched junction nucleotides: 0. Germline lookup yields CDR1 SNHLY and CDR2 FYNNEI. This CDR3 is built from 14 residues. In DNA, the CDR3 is TGTGCCAGCAGTGAAACTAGCGGCACCGGGGAGCTGTTTTTT. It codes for CASSETSGTGELFF.

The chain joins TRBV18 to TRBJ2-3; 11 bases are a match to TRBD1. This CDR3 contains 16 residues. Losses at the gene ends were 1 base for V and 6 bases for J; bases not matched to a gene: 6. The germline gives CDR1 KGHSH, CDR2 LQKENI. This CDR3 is CASSPLGQGAVDTQYF. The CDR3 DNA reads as TGTGCCAGCTCACCACTTGGACAGGGGGCAGTGGATACGCAGTATTTT. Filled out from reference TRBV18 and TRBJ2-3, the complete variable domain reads NAGVMQNPRHLVRRRGQEARLRCSPMKGHSHVYWYRQLPEEGLKFMVYLQKENIIDESGMPKERFSAEFPKEGPSILRIQQVVRGDSAAYFCASSPLGQGAVDTQYFGPGTRLTVL.

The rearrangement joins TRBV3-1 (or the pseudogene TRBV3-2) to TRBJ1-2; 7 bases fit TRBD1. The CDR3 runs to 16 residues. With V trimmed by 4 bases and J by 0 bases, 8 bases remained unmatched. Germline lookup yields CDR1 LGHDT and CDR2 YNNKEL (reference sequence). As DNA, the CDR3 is TGTGCCAGCAGCCGGTCCGCCCAGGGGGCTAACTATGGCTACACCTTC. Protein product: CASSRSAQGANYGYTF.

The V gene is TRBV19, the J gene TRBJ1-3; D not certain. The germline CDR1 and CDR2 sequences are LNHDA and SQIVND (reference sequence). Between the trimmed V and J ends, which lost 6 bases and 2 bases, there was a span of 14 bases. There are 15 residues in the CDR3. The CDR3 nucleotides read TGTGCCAGTAGACTTTACGGACTGACTGGAAACACCATATATTTT. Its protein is CASRLYGLTGNTIYF.